Listed below are T cell receptor beta chains from one sample, sequenced in a study of blood T cell repertoires in COVID-19. Generated by immunoSEQ multiplex PCR, the TCRdb table keeps only in-frame clones and is missing some. The data contain fewer than 300,000 clones, 80% to 90% of them singletons. Source material: peripheral blood. These receptor sequences come from a woman in her thirties or forties who had recovered from COVID-19. Both conserved end residues are part of each CDR3. A D gene is named only where the DNA matches it firmly. Clone sizes are given selectively: once, few, many, or a class where the clone is expanded.

clone_size | j_call | v_call | d_call | cdr3_nt | cdr3_aa
- | TRBJ1-2 | TRBV6-5 | - | TGTGCCAGCAGTTACTCTGAGGGGGCTAACTATGGCTACACCTTC | CASSYSEGANYGYTF
- | TRBJ2-7 | TRBV18 | - | TGTGCCAGCTCACCGGGGGTTTGGGGGGACGAGCAGTACTTC | CASSPGVWGDEQYF
few | TRBJ2-4 | TRBV14 | - | TGTGCCAGCAGCCAATCTAGGAACATTCAGTACTTC | CASSQSRNIQYF
- | TRBJ2-5 | TRBV7-3 | - | TGTGCCAGCAGCCGTAGCCCCGGTGAACGGCCGGACTTC | CASSRSPGERPDF
- | TRBJ2-5 | TRBV11-3 | TRBD2 | TGTGCCAGCAGCTTAGGCCGGACTAGCGGTGGTGAGACCCAGTACTTC | CASSLGRTSGGETQYF
- | TRBJ2-5 | TRBV30 | TRBD2 | TGTGCCTTCTTAGCCGGGGGGGCTCAAACCCAGTACTTC | CAFLAGGAQTQYF
- | TRBJ2-6 | TRBV20-1 | - | TGCAGTGCCTCCGGGGCCAACGTCCTGACTTTC | CSASGANVLTF
- | TRBJ2-5 | TRBV9 | TRBD1 | TGTGCCAGCAGCGGGACAGGGCAAGAGACCCAGTACTTC | CASSGTGQETQYF
- | TRBJ1-2 | TRBV4-3 | TRBD1 | TGCGCCAGCAGCCCCTCGGGACAGGGCTTCGCTTTCGATTATGGCTACACCTTC | CASSPSGQGFAFDYGYTF
- | TRBJ1-4 | TRBV25-1 | - | TGTGCCAGCAGTGTAGGGGGTGAAAAACTGTTTTTT | CASSVGGEKLFF
- | TRBJ1-4 | TRBV11-2 | TRBD1 | TGTGCCAGCAGCTTGGACAGGGGAACTGAAAAACTGTTTTTT | CASSLDRGTEKLFF
- | TRBJ1-2 | TRBV27 | - | TGTGCCAGCAGTTATACCTCGAGGACTTTAGGCTACACCTTC | CASSYTSRTLGYTF
- | TRBJ1-2 | TRBV2 | TRBD1 | TGTGCCAGCAGTGGGACAGGGGTGGGCTACACCTTC | CASSGTGVGYTF
- | TRBJ2-7 | TRBV7-8 | - | TGTGCCAGCAGCTTAGTCGGCAGGGGCTACGAGCAGTACTTC | CASSLVGRGYEQYF
- | TRBJ1-4 | TRBV7-9 | TRBD1 | TGTGCCAGCAGCTTAGGACAGGGCAGTTTTGAAAAACTGTTTTTT | CASSLGQGSFEKLFF